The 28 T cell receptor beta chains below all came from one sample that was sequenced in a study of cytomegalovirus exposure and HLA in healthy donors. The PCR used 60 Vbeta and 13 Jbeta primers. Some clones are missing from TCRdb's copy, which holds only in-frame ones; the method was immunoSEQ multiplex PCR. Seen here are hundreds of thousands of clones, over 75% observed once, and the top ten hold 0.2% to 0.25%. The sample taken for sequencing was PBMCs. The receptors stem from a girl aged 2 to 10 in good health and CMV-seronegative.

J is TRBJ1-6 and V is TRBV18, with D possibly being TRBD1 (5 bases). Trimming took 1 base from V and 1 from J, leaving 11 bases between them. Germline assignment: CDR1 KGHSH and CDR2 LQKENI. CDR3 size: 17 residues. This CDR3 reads CASSPLQGFSYNSPLHF. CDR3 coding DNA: TGTGCCAGCTCACCACTCCAGGGATTTTCCTATAATTCACCCCTCCACTTT. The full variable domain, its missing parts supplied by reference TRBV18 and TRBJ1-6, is NAGVMQNPRHLVRRRGQEARLRCSPMKGHSHVYWYRQLPEEGLKFMVYLQKENIIDESGMPKERFSAEFPKEGPSILRIQQVVRGDSAAYFCASSPLQGFSYNSPLHFGNGTRLTVT.

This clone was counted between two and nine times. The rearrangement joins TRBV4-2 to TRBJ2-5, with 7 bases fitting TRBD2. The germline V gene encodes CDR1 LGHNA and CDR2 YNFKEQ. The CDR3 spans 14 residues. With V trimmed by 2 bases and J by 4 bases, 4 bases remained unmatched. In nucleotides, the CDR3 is TGTGCCAGCAGCCAACGGGGGGAGGCAGAGACCCAGTACTTC. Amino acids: CASSQRGEAETQYF.

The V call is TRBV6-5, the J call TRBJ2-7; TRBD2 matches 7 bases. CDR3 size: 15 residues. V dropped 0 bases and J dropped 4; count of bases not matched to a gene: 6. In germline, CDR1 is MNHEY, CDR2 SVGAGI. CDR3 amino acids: CASSYSPGGAYEQYF. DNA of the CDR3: TGTGCCAGCAGTTACTCCCCGGGGGGTGCGTACGAGCAGTACTTC.

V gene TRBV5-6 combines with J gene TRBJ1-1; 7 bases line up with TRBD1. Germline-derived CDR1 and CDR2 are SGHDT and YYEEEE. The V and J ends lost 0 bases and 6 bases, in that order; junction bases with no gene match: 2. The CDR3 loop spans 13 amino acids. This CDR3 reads CASSLGDSSEAFF. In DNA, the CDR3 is TGTGCCAGCAGCTTGGGGGACAGCTCTGAAGCTTTCTTT.

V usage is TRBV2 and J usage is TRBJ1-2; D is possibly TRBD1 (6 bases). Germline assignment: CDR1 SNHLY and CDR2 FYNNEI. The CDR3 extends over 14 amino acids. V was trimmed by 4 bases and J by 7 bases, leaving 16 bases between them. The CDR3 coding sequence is TGTGCCAGCAGTGCCCTAGGGGGTTCTGGTGGCTACACCTTC. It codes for CASSALGGSGGYTF.

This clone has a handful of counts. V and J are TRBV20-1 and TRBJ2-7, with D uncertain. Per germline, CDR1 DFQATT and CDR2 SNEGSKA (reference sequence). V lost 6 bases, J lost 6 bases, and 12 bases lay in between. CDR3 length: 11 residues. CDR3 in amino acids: CSAFPVVEQYF. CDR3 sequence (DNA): TGCAGTGCCTTCCCCGTCGTCGAGCAGTACTTC.

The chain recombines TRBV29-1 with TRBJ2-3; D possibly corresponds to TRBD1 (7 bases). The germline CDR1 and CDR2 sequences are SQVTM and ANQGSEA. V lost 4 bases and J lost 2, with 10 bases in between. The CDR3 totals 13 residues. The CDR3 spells CSVGGTVTDTQYF. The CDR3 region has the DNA TGCAGCGTTGGCGGGACAGTCACAGATACGCAGTATTTT.

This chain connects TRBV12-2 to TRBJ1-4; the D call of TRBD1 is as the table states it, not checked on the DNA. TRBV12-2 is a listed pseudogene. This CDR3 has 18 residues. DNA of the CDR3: TGTGCAAGTCGTTCAAGGGCTCAGGGACAAATAGCTAATGAAAAACTGTTTTTT. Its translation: CASRSRAQGQIANEKLFF.

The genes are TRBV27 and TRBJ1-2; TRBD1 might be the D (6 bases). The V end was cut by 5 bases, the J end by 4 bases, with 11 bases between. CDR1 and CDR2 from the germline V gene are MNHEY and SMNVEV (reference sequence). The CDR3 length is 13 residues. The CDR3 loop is CASSLQGSYGYTF. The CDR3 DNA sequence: TGTGCCAGCAGTCTACAGGGATCCTATGGCTACACCTTC.

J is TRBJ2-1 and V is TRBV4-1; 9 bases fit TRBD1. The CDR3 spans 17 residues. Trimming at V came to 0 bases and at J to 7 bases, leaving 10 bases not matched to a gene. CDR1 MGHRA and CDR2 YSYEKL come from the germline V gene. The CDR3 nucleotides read TGCGCCAGCAGCCAAGAGTTTGGGACAGGGAATTTAAATGAGCAGTTCTTC. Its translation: CASSQEFGTGNLNEQFF.

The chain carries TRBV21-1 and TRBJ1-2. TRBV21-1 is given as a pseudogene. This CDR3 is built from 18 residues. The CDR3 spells CASSKGRGNRVKYYGYTF. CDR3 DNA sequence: TGTGCCAGCAGCAAGGGGAGGGGGAACAGGGTGAAATATTATGGCTACACCTTC.

CDR3 in amino acids: CASSQSSDILSNQPQHF. The CDR3 coding sequence is TGCGCCAGCAGTCAATCGTCGGACATCCTTAGCAATCAGCCCCAGCATTTT. The chain is built from TRBV23-1 and TRBJ1-5; possibly TRBD1 for D (5 bases). TRBV23-1 is an ORF, and what it does is uncertain. V was shortened by 0 bases and J by 0 bases, with 12 bases between the two germline ends. The CDR3 extends over 17 amino acids.

The CDR3 DNA sequence: TGCAGCGTTGGTCTGCGTCCGGGGGAGACCCAGTACTTC. Translated: CSVGLRPGETQYF. This chain joins TRBV29-1 and TRBJ2-5; TRBD2 might be the D (5 bases). This CDR3 is 13 amino acids long. The V end was cut by 4 bases, the J end by 5 bases, with 14 bases between. Germline V lookup: CDR1 SQVTM, CDR2 ANQGSEA. The complete variable domain, with remaining parts taken from reference TRBV29-1 and TRBJ2-5, reads SAVISQKPSRDICQRGTSLTIQCQVDSQVTMMFWYRQQPGQSLTLIATANQGSEATYESGFVIDKFPISRPNLTFSTLTVSNMSPEDSSIYLCSVGLRPGETQYFGPGTRLLVL.

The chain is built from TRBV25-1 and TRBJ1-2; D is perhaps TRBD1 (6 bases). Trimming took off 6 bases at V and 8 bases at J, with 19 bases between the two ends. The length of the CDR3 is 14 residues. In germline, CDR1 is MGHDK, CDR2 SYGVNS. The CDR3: CASRTGRGLGGYTF. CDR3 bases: TGTGCCAGCAGGACCGGCAGGGGTCTGGGAGGCTACACCTTC.

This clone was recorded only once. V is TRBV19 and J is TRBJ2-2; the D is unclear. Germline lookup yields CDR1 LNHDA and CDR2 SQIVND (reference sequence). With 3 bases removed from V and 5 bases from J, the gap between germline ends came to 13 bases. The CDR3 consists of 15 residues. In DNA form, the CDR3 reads TGTGCCAGTAGTATTTGGCTAGGAAAGACCGGGGAGCTGTTTTTT. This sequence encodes CASSIWLGKTGELFF. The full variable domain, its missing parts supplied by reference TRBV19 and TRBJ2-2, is DGGITQSPKYLFRKEGQNVTLSCEQNLNHDAMYWYRQDPGQGLRLIYYSQIVNDFQKGDIAEGYSVSREKKESFPLTVTSAQKNPTAFYLCASSIWLGKTGELFFGEGSRLTVL.

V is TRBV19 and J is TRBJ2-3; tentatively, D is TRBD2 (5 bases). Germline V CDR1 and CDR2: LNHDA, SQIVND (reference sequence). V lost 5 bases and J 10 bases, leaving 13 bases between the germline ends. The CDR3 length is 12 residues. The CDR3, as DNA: TGTGCCAGTAGTTCTACCGGGGAGCCGCAGTATTTT. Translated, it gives CASSSTGEPQYF.

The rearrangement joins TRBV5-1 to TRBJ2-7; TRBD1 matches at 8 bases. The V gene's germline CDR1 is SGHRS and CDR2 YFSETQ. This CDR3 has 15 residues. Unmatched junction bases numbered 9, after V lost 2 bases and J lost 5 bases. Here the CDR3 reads CASSFRGLSDNEQYF. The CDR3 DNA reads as TGCGCCAGCAGCTTCAGGGGGCTTTCTGATAACGAGCAGTACTTC. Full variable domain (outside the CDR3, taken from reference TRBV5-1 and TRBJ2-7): KAGVTQTPRYLIKTRGQQVTLSCSPISGHRSVSWYQQTPGQGLQFLFEYFSETQRNKGNFPGRFSGRQFSNSRSEMNVSTLELGDSALYLCASSFRGLSDNEQYFGPGTRLTVT.

The CDR3 coding sequence is TGCGCCAGCCGAGGGGCGGGAGGAGATACGCAGTATTTT. Protein product: CASRGAGGDTQYF. This chain uses TRBV4-1 with TRBJ2-3; 8 nucleotides align to TRBD2. The CDR3 runs to 13 residues. The V gene's germline CDR1 is MGHRA and CDR2 YSYEKL. V lost 8 bases to trimming and J lost 5 bases; unmatched junction nucleotides: 6.

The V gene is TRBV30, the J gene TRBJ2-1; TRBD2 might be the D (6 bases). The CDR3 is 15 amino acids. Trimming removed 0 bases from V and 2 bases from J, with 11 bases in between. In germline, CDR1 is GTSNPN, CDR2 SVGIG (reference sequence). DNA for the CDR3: TGTGCCTGGAGTGTAGGCGGGACCGCCTACAATGAGCAGTTCTTC. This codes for CAWSVGGTAYNEQFF.

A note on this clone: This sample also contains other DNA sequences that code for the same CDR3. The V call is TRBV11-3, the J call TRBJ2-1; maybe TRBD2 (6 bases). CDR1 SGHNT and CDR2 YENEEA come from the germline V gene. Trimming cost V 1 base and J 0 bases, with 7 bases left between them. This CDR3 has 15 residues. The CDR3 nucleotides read TGTGCCAGCAGCTTAGGACTAGGCTCCTACAATGAGCAGTTCTTC. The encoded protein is CASSLGLGSYNEQFF.

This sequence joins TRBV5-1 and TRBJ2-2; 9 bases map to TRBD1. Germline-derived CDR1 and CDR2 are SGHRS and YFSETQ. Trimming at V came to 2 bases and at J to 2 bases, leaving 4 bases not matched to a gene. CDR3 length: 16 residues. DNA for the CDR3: TGCGCCAGCAGCTTTTTGGGACAGGGTAACACCGGGGAGCTGTTTTTT. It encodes CASSFLGQGNTGELFF.

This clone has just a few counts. CDR3 sequence: CASSVAGGTKETQYF. The CDR3 DNA is TGTGCCAGCAGCGTAGCGGGAGGGACCAAAGAGACCCAGTACTTC. The rearrangement links TRBV9 to TRBJ2-5, with TRBD2 matching over 8 bases. Germline values: CDR1 SGDLS, CDR2 YYNGEE. The trim removed 0 bases at V and 3 bases at J, leaving 4 bases unmatched. CDR3 length equals 15 residues.

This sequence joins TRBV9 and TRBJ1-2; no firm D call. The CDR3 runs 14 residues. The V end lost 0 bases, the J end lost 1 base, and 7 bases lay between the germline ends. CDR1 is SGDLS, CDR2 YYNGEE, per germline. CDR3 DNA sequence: TGTGCCAGCAGCGTAGATCCAGATAACTATGGCTACACCTTC. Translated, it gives CASSVDPDNYGYTF.

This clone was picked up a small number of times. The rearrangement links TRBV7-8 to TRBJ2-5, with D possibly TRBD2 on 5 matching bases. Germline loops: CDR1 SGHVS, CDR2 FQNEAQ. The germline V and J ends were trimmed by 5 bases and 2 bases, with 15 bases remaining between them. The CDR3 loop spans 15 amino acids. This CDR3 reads CASSTRGPGQETQYF. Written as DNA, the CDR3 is TGTGCCAGCAGCACTCGGGGTCCGGGGCAAGAGACCCAGTACTTC.

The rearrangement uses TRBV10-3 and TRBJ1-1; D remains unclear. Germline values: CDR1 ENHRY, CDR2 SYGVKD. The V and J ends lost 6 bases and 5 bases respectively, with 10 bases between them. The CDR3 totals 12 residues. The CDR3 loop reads CAIREGGTEAFF. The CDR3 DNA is TGTGCCATCAGGGAGGGAGGGACTGAAGCTTTCTTT.

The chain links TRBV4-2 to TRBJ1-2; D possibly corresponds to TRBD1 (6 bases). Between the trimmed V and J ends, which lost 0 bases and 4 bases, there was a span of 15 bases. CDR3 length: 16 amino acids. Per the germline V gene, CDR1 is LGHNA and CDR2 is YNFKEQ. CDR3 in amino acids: CASSQDFGQLPYGYTF. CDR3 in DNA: TGTGCCAGCAGCCAAGATTTCGGACAGTTACCCTATGGCTACACCTTC.

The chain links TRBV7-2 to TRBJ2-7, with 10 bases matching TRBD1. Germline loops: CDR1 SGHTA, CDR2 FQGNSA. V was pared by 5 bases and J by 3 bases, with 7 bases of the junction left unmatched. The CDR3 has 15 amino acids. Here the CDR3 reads CASSTDGTGDYEQYF. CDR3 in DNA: TGTGCCAGCAGCACCGACGGGACAGGGGACTACGAGCAGTACTTC.

The CDR3 here is CATARPGSPYEQYF. The CDR3 nucleotides read TGCGCCACCGCGAGACCCGGGAGTCCCTACGAGCAGTACTTC. The chain recombines TRBV5-1 with TRBJ2-7, with D possibly being TRBD2 (6 bases). CDR1 is SGHRS and CDR2 is YFSETQ in the germline V gene. The CDR3 has 14 residues. With 9 bases removed from V and 2 bases from J, the gap between germline ends came to 18 bases.